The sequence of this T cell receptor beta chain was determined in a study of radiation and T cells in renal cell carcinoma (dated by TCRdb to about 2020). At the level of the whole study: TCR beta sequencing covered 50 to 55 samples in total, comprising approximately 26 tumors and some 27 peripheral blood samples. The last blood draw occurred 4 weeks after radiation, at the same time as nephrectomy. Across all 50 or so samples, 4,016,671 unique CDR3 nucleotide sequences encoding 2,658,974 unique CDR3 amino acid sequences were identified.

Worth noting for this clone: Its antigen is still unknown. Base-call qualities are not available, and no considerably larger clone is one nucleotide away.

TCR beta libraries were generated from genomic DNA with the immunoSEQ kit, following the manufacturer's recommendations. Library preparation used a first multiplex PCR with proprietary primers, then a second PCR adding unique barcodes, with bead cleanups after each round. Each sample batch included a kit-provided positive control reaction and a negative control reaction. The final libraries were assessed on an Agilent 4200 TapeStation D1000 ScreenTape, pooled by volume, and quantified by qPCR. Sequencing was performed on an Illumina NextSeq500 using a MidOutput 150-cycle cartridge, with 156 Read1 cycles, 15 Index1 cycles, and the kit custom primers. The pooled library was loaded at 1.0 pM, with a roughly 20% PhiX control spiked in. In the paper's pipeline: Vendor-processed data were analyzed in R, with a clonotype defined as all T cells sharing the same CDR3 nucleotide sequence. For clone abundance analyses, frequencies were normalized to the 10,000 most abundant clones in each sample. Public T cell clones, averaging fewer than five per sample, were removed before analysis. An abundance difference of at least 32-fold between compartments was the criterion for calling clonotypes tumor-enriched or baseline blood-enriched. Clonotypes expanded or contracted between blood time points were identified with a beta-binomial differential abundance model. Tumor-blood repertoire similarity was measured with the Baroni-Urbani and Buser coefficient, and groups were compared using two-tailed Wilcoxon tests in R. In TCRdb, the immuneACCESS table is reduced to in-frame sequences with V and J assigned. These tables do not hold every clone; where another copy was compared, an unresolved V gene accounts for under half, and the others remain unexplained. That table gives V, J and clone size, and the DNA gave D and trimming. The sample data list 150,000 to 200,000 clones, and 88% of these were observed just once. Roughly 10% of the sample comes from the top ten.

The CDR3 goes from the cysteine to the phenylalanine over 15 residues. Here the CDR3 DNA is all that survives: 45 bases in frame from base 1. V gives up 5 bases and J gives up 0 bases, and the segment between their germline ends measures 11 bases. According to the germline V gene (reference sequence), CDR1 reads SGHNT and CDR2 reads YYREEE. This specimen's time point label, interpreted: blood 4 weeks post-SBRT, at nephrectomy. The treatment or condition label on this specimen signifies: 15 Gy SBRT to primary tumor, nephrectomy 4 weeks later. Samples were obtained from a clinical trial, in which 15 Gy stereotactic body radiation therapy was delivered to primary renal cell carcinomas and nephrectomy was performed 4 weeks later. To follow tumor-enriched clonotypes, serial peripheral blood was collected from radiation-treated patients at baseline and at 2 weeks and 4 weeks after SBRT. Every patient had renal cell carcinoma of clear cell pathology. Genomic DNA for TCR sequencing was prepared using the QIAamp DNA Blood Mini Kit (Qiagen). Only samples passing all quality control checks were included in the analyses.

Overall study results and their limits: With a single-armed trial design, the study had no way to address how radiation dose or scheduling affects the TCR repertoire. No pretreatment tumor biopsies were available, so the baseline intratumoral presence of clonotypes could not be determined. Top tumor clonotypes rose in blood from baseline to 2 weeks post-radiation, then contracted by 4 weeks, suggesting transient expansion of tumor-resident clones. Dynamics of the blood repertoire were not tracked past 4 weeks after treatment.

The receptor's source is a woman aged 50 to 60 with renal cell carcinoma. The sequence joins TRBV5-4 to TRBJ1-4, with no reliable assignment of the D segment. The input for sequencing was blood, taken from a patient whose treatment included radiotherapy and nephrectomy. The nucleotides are TGTGCCAGCAGGGCAGCCTCTGCAACTAATGAAAAACTGTTTTTT. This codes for CASRAASATNEKLFF.